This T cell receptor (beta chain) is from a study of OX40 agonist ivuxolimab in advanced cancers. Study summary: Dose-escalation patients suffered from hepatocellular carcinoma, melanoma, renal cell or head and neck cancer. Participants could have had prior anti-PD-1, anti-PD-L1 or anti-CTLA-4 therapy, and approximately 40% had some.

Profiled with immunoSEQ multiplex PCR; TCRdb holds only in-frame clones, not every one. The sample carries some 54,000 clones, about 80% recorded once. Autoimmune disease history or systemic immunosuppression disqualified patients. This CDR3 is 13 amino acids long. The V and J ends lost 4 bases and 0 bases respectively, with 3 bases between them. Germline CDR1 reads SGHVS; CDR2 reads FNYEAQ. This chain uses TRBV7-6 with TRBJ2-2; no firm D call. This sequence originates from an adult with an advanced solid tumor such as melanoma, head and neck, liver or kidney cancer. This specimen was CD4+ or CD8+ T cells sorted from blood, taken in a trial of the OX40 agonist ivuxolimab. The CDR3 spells CASSSSNTGELFF. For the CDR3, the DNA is TGTGCCAGCAGCTCTTCGAACACCGGGGAGCTGTTTTTT.